The 32 T cell receptor beta chains in this list originate from one sample, sequenced in a study of vaccination and CD4 T cells after COVID-19. Sample treatment: approximately nine-day PBMC culture with coronavirus spike peptide pools or control peptides (ViraFEST assay). These TCRs' antigens remain unknown. Sequencing of the DNA from cultured CD4+ T cells was carried out with the Oncomine TCR Beta short-read assay. MiXCR was run by TCRdb on the PCR reads, yielding one entry per CDR3 protein. This table has about 16,000 distinct CDR3 sequences, 30% to 35% appearing once. Sequences were obtained from cultured CD4+ T cells from blood. Receptors were obtained from a human donor with COVID-19.

This chain links TRBV19 with TRBJ2-5, with TRBD2 identical over 8 bases. Trimming at V came to 10 bases and at J to 2 bases, leaving 3 bases not matched to a gene. CDR1 and CDR2 from the germline V gene are LNHDA and SQIVND (reference sequence). The CDR3 is 12 amino acids. The CDR3 nucleotides read TGTGCCACCGCGGGGGGTCAAGAGACCCAGTACTTC. Translated, it gives CATAGGQETQYF.

With respect to this clonotype: Mismatch with germline at one junction end may stem from a read error. The J gene is TRBJ2-7, the V gene TRBV18; D is uncertain. The V gene's germline CDR1 is KGHSH and CDR2 LQKENI. The CDR3 contains 13 residues. The CDR3 region is CASPPTVTYEQYF. The CDR3 DNA reads TGTGCCAGCCCACCAACAGTAACCTACGAGCAGTACTTC.

The V and J genes are TRBV6-2 or TRBV6-3 and TRBJ2-3, with 12 bases fitting TRBD2. The trim removed 5 bases at V and 7 bases at J, leaving 10 bases unmatched. The length of the CDR3 is 16 residues. Germline-derived CDR1 and CDR2 are MNHEY and SVGEGT. As DNA, the CDR3 is TGTGCCAGCAGTCAACATAGGACTAGCGGGACCCATACGCAGTATTTT. Protein sequence: CASSQHRTSGTHTQYF.

The rearrangement links TRBV14 to TRBJ2-5; perhaps D is TRBD1 or TRBD2 (5 bases each). The V gene's germline CDR1 is SGHDN and CDR2 FVKESK. This CDR3 has 15 residues. V dropped 1 base and J dropped 7 bases, with 16 bases sitting between them. The CDR3, as DNA: TGTGCCAGCAGCCAAGGGCGGGTCTCTGGGGGGACCCAGTACTTC. It encodes CASSQGRVSGGTQYF.

The genes are TRBV11-2 and TRBJ2-3, with TRBD1 matching 7 bases. This CDR3 is 13 amino acids long. After removal of 4 bases from V and 6 bases from J, the junction contained 4 bases not matched to a gene. Germline V gene lookup returns CDR1 SGHAT and CDR2 FQNNGV. CDR3 in amino acids: CASSYRGRDTQYF. DNA for the CDR3: TGTGCCAGCAGCTACAGGGGTAGGGATACGCAGTATTTT.

V and J are TRBV5-4 and TRBJ2-3, with TRBD2 matching over 9 bases. V shed 0 bases and J 3 bases; nucleotides not matched to a gene: 2. Looked up from germline, CDR1 is SGHNT and CDR2 is YYREEE (reference sequence). The CDR3 has 15 amino acids. CDR3: CASSLGSGGTDTQYF. CDR3 DNA sequence: TGTGCCAGCAGCTTGGGTAGCGGGGGTACAGATACGCAGTATTTT.

Only a few counts were recorded for this clonotype. The CDR3 DNA sequence: TGTGCCAGCAGTGTCAGCGGGACTACCTCCTACAATGAGCAGTTCTTC. Translating gives CASSVSGTTSYNEQFF. This chain uses TRBV6-1 with TRBJ2-1, with 7 nucleotides matching TRBD2. Trimming removed 4 bases from V and 0 bases from J; junction bases left unmatched: 6. The germline CDR1 and CDR2 sequences are MNHNS and SASEGT. The CDR3 has 16 residues.

This clonotype was observed a handful of times. The V and J genes are TRBV11-3 and TRBJ2-7; 10 bases align to TRBD1. Losses at the gene ends were 4 bases for V and 0 bases for J; bases not matched to a gene: 3. Per germline, CDR1 SGHNT and CDR2 YENEEA. The length of the CDR3 is 15 residues. CDR3 region: CASSYRTGGSYEQYF. The CDR3 DNA reads as TGTGCCAGCAGCTACCGGACAGGGGGCTCCTACGAGCAGTACTTC.

The chain couples TRBV12-3 or TRBV12-4 to TRBJ1-5; no reliable D call. This CDR3 is built from 16 residues. Trimming shortened V by 3 bases and J by 0 bases, and 12 bases separated the two germline ends. CDR3 region: CASSFKQLDSNQPQHF. For the CDR3, the DNA is TGTGCCAGCAGTTTTAAACAGCTAGATAGCAATCAGCCCCAGCATTTT.

Written as DNA, the CDR3 is TGTGCCAGTAATACCTTCTATGGCTACACCTTC. Amino acids: CASNTFYGYTF. The chain recombines TRBV19 with TRBJ1-2; D unresolved. Trimming left V 7 bases short and J 4 bases short, with 7 bases between. CDR1 and CDR2 (germline): LNHDA, SQIVND (reference sequence). This CDR3 is built from 11 residues.

This chain connects TRBV9 to TRBJ1-5; a possible D gene is TRBD1 (5 bases). The ends were cut back, 1 base at V and 2 bases at J, with 7 bases in the middle. The germline gives CDR1 SGDLS, CDR2 YYNGEE. This CDR3 is built from 14 residues. CDR3 sequence reads: CASSVLGGNQPQHF. The DNA for the CDR3 is TGTGCCAGCAGCGTACTAGGGGGCAATCAGCCCCAGCATTTT.

This clonotype is categorized as medium-sized. The chain joins TRBV11-2 to TRBJ2-7; the match to TRBD1 covers 8 bases. V shed 1 base and J 0 bases; nucleotides not matched to a gene: 2. CDR1 is SGHAT and CDR2 is FQNNGV in the germline V gene. The CDR3 is 15 residues long. Written as DNA, the CDR3 is TGTGCCAGCAGCTTAGTAGGGACAGGCTCCTACGAGCAGTACTTC. It codes for CASSLVGTGSYEQYF.

The CDR3, as DNA: TGCGCCAGCAGCTTGGGGGCGAGTCAGCCCCAGCATTTT. Its protein product is CASSLGASQPQHF. The chain links TRBV5-1 to TRBJ1-5, with D unclear. This CDR3 has 13 residues. Trimming left V 0 bases short and J 6 bases short, with 7 bases between. Germline V gene sequence: CDR1 SGHRS, CDR2 YFSETQ. The full variable domain, with the rest looked up from reference TRBV5-1 and TRBJ1-5, is KAGVTQTPRYLIKTRGQQVTLSCSPISGHRSVSWYQQTPGQGLQFLFEYFSETQRNKGNFPGRFSGRQFSNSRSEMNVSTLELGDSALYLCASSLGASQPQHFGDGTRLSIL.

This rearrangement joins TRBV2 to TRBJ2-7; TRBD1 agrees at 10 bases. This CDR3 has 15 amino acids. Germline CDR1 and CDR2: SNHLY and FYNNEI. The V segment lost 6 bases and the J segment 5 bases; nucleotides outside the gene matches: 10. The DNA of the CDR3 is TGTGCCAGCAGGGATCCGGGACAGGGGTTCCACGAGCAGTACTTC. Its protein is CASRDPGQGFHEQYF.

CDR3 in amino acids: CASRSGSSVVEQYF. In DNA, the CDR3 is TGTGCCAGCAGGTCGGGATCCTCTGTGGTCGAGCAGTACTTC. The chain is built from TRBV12-3 or TRBV12-4 and TRBJ2-7; perhaps TRBD2 as D (5 bases). CDR3 length: 14 residues. The V and J ends lost 6 bases and 6 bases respectively, with 18 bases between them.

The table lists this clonotype with a few counts. This chain joins TRBV4-1 and TRBJ2-1; a possible D gene is TRBD2 (6 bases). In germline, CDR1 is MGHRA, CDR2 YSYEKL. This CDR3 region has 14 residues. V lost 3 bases and J 3 bases, leaving 9 bases between the germline ends. The CDR3 loop is CASSQRAGYNEQFF. CDR3 in DNA: TGCGCCAGCAGCCAGAGAGCGGGCTACAATGAGCAGTTCTTC.

This clonotype was observed a handful of times. V usage is TRBV6-1 and J usage is TRBJ2-2; weak D call: TRBD1 (6 bases). The V end was cut by 7 bases, the J end by 7 bases, with 13 bases between. Germline values: CDR1 MNHNS, CDR2 SASEGT. This CDR3 region has 13 residues. CDR3 residues: CASKYRVGGELFF. CDR3 coding DNA: TGTGCCAGCAAGTACAGGGTGGGCGGGGAGCTGTTTTTT.

The V gene is TRBV20-1, the J gene TRBJ1-3, with D hard to call. CDR1 DFQATT and CDR2 SNEGSKA come from the germline V gene (reference sequence). V shed 3 bases and J shed 7 bases, with 7 bases lying between them. The length of the CDR3 is 11 residues. The CDR3 loop reads CSASTSNTIYF. CDR3 nucleotide sequence: TGCAGTGCTAGTACCAGCAACACCATATATTTT.

This clonotype turned up a few times. The chain recombines TRBV20-1 with TRBJ2-7; D gene ambiguous. The CDR3 totals 11 residues. Germline V gives CDR1 DFQATT, CDR2 SNEGSKA (reference sequence). The V and J ends lost 5 bases and 0 bases respectively, with 5 bases between them. CDR3 protein: CSAPTSYEQYF. The CDR3, as DNA: TGCAGTGCTCCAACCTCCTACGAGCAGTACTTC.

There are a few counts of this clonotype. The J gene is TRBJ2-7, the V gene TRBV20-1; D unresolved. The length of the CDR3 is 11 residues. From germline, CDR1 is DFQATT and CDR2 SNEGSKA (reference sequence). Between the trimmed V and J ends, which lost 3 bases and 7 bases, there was a span of 10 bases. The CDR3 sequence: CSARSEGEQYF. CDR3 DNA sequence: TGCAGTGCTAGGTCAGAAGGTGAGCAGTACTTC.

J is TRBJ2-5 and V is TRBV12-3 or TRBV12-4; the D gene is possibly TRBD2 (5 bases). The ends were cut back, 6 bases at V and 3 bases at J, with 11 bases in the middle. The CDR3 consists of 13 residues. DNA for the CDR3: TGTGCCAGCAGCCCAGGACTGAAAGAGACCCAGTACTTC. It is translated as CASSPGLKETQYF.

This clonotype was recorded a few times. The chain recombines TRBV20-1 with TRBJ1-6; no definite D call. V lost 3 bases and J 5 bases, leaving 17 bases between the germline ends. The length of the CDR3 is 16 residues. Germline assignment: CDR1 DFQATT and CDR2 SNEGSKA (reference sequence). For the CDR3, the DNA is TGCAGTGCTAGTCCCCTGTCGAATTTCGATAATTCACCCCTCCACTTT. It is translated as CSASPLSNFDNSPLHF.

The rearrangement joins TRBV18 to TRBJ2-5, with 8 nucleotides matching TRBD1. V lost 5 bases to trimming and J lost 4 bases; unmatched junction nucleotides: 9. CDR1 and CDR2 (germline): KGHSH, LQKENI. The CDR3 sequence is 15 residues long. CDR3 region: CASSSQGAFRETQYF. As DNA, the CDR3 is TGTGCCAGCTCATCCCAGGGGGCTTTCCGAGAGACCCAGTACTTC.

This clonotype was picked up a small number of times. The rearrangement joins TRBV27 to TRBJ1-5; 7 nucleotides match TRBD1. V lost 7 bases and J lost 1; bases outside the gene matches: 16. Germline-derived CDR1 and CDR2 are MNHEY and SMNVEV (reference sequence). The CDR3 is 18 residues long. The CDR3 nucleotides read TGTGCCAGCATTAAGTCAGGAGGGACAGCCCTAAGCAATCAGCCCCAGCATTTT. Translated, it gives CASIKSGGTALSNQPQHF.

CDR3 in DNA: TGTGCCAGTAGTATAGATCCGGGGGCTACCTACAATGAGCAGTTCTTC. It translates to CASSIDPGATYNEQFF. This chain uses TRBV19 with TRBJ2-1; possibly TRBD1 or TRBD2 for D (6 bases each). This CDR3 contains 16 residues. Looked up from germline, CDR1 is LNHDA and CDR2 is SQIVND (reference sequence). The ends were cut back, 0 bases at V and 2 bases at J, with 11 bases in the middle.

The sample holds a few counts of this clonotype. The rearrangement links TRBV6-5 to TRBJ1-6, with no clear D. Germline V lookup: CDR1 MNHEY, CDR2 SVGAGI. The CDR3 is 15 residues long. V lost 2 bases and J lost 9, with 14 bases in between. CDR3 DNA sequence: TGTGCCAGCAGTTACATTCTAGATATCCCTTCACCCCTCCACTTT. Its protein product is CASSYILDIPSPLHF.

The chain joins TRBV6-5 to TRBJ1-4, with TRBD1 identical over 8 bases. This CDR3 comprises 16 residues. V lost 0 bases to trimming and J lost 5 bases; unmatched junction nucleotides: 5. CDR1 is MNHEY and CDR2 is SVGAGI in the germline V gene. CDR3 nucleotides: TGTGCCAGCAGTTACTCGCAGGGGGCGGGAAATGAAAAACTGTTTTTT. Protein product: CASSYSQGAGNEKLFF.

This chain links TRBV2 with TRBJ1-1; D unresolved. Germline CDR1 SNHLY, CDR2 FYNNEI. The CDR3 runs to 15 residues. V gave up 3 bases and J gave up 1 base, with 12 bases separating them. The CDR3 bases are TGTGCCAGCAGTGACGATTGGAGAGGGAACACTGAAGCTTTCTTT. Encoded protein: CASSDDWRGNTEAFF. The whole variable domain, filled in from reference TRBV2 and TRBJ1-1, reads EPEVTQTPSHQVTQMGQEVILRCVPISNHLYFYWYRQILGQKVEFLVSFYNNEISEKSEIFDDQFSVERPDGSNFTLKIRSTKLEDSAMYFCASSDDWRGNTEAFFGQGTRLTVV.

The rearrangement links TRBV2 to TRBJ1-1, with TRBD1 matching over 9 bases. This CDR3 comprises 14 residues. Trimming took 5 bases from V and 3 from J; bases not matched to a gene: 4. Per germline, CDR1 SNHLY and CDR2 FYNNEI. The CDR3 DNA reads as TGTGCCAGCAGTCTTGGACAGGGGTACACTGAAGCTTTCTTT. Its protein is CASSLGQGYTEAFF.

This rearrangement joins TRBV25-1 to TRBJ1-1; D might be TRBD1 (6 bases). Trimming took 4 bases from V and 1 from J, leaving 13 bases between them. The CDR3 is made up of 15 amino acids. Germline V gives CDR1 MGHDK, CDR2 SYGVNS. This CDR3 reads CASSARQDRNTEAFF. CDR3 DNA sequence: TGTGCCAGCAGTGCCCGACAGGATCGGAACACTGAAGCTTTCTTT.

The chain carries TRBV19 and TRBJ2-1; 7 positions match TRBD2. The length of the CDR3 is 14 residues. Trimming took 7 bases from V and 7 from J; bases not matched to a gene: 10. Germline V CDR1 and CDR2: LNHDA, SQIVND (reference sequence). This chain's CDR3 is CASIGGGSWNEQFF. As DNA, the CDR3 is TGTGCCAGTATCGGCGGGGGTTCTTGGAATGAGCAGTTCTTC.

The table lists this clonotype with a few counts. For the CDR3, the DNA is TGTGCCAGCAGAGACCTGGGGGGGGCGCCTAATGGCTACACCTTC. Its protein product is CASRDLGGAPNGYTF. V gene TRBV12-3 or TRBV12-4 combines with J gene TRBJ1-2; perhaps TRBD1 as D (6 bases). The CDR3 has 15 amino acids. The V and J ends lost 6 bases and 6 bases respectively, with 20 bases between them.